This entry is about one T cell receptor (beta chain). Its antigen is unknown. Germline CDR1 ENHRY, CDR2 SYGVKD. V was trimmed by 4 bases and J by 0 bases, leaving 7 bases between them. The CDR3 has 14 residues. In making diagnoses, clinical symptoms, serum thyroxine and TRAb, thyroid ultrasound and orbital computed tomography were all used. This specimen comes from a study of T cells in Graves' hyperthyroidism and ophthalmopathy. The wider study: Peripheral blood sampling occurred at initial diagnosis, before any treatment.

Regions amplified from RNA transcripts were the TCR beta CDR3 regions. First-round RT-PCR with HTBI primers amplified the TCR CDR3 region. MiXCR, run by TCRdb on the multiplex PCR reads, gives a single entry per CDR3 protein. This sample has a few hundred thousand distinct CDR3 sequences, with around a sixth found just once. Whole-study findings and limits: Ophthalmopathy prediction by the model preceded onset by a median roughly 6 months. Most clonotypes expanded in the thyroid (above 0.001) were also present in blood.

This chain uses TRBV10-3 with TRBJ1-5; D is undetermined. Sequencing was carried out using blood. The origin of this receptor is a woman aged 25 to 39 with Graves' hyperthyroidism. The CDR3: CAISGADSNQPQHF. The CDR3 DNA sequence: TGTGCCATCAGTGGGGCAGATAGCAATCAGCCCCAGCATTTT.